Below, 3 T cell receptor beta chains from the same sample are listed, as sequenced in a study of blood T cell repertoires in COVID-19. Sequencing was performed with immunoSEQ multiplex PCR; in TCRdb, only in-frame clones are kept and a portion is missing. The sample lists under 350,000 clones, 85% to 90% occurring once. The sample consisted of peripheral blood. The source of these receptors is a man aged 40-49 years with acute or convalescent COVID-19.

The chain carries TRBV18 and TRBJ1-1; 7 bases are a match to TRBD1. Germline CDR1 KGHSH, CDR2 LQKENI. J was trimmed by 1 base and V by 2 bases; bases with no gene match: 7. The CDR3 is made up of 16 amino acids. The chain's CDR3 is CASSPLSTGRNTEAFF. The CDR3 DNA follows: TGTGCCAGCTCACCATTATCGACAGGGAGGAACACTGAAGCTTTCTTT.

The chain joins TRBV5-1 to TRBJ2-3; TRBD1 matches 7 bases. Trimming removed 6 bases from V and 4 bases from J; junction bases left unmatched: 8. The CDR3 runs to 14 residues. CDR1 is SGHRS and CDR2 is YFSETQ in the germline V gene. DNA of the CDR3: TGCGCCAGCACCCTAGGGGGCCCCGCAGATACGCAGTATTTT. The encoded protein is CASTLGGPADTQYF.

The V gene is TRBV4-1, the J gene TRBJ1-3, with D maybe TRBD1 (5 bases). The CDR3 contains 16 residues. V lost 2 bases to trimming and J lost 0 bases, with 11 bases between them. CDR1 is MGHRA, CDR2 YSYEKL, per germline. The CDR3 bases are TGCGCCAGCAGCCAACCGACGCAGGGCTCTGGAAACACCATATATTTT. Protein product: CASSQPTQGSGNTIYF.